This TCR beta chain was obtained from a study of CD8+CD57+ T cells in acquired aplastic anemia. Study as a whole: CD4+ and CD8+ cells, once sorted, gave DNA averaging approximately 3 ug.

This clonotype was counted at least ten times. Genomic DNA acted as the template from which TCR beta VDJ combination and CDR3 sequence profiling were carried out. TCRdb recomputed calls from the reads with MiXCR, one row per CDR3 protein. This sample has 250,000 to 300,000 distinct CDR3 sequences, with roughly three fifths found just once. Per germline, CDR1 LGHNA and CDR2 YNFKEQ. The CDR3 is made up of 18 amino acids. The ends were cut back, 2 bases at V and 4 bases at J, with 22 bases in the middle. Sequencing was done on a sample of sorted CD4+, CD8+, or CD8+CD57+ T cells (not recorded which) from PBMCs. This TCR was sampled from a human donor with severe aplastic anemia or a healthy control (not recorded which). The chain joins TRBV4-2 to TRBJ2-3, with a tentative D call TRBD1 (5 bases). The CDR3 DNA reads as TGTGCCAGCAGCCAAACCACAGCCCCGCAGGGCCGGCCAGATACGCAGTATTTT. Protein: CASSQTTAPQGRPDTQYF.